This T cell receptor beta chain was profiled in a study of OX40 agonist ivuxolimab in advanced cancers. Germline lookup yields CDR1 MNHEY and CDR2 SMNVEV (reference sequence). The CDR3 is made up of 13 amino acids. Trimming removed 5 bases from V and 9 bases from J, with 11 bases in between. TCRdb keeps only in-frame clones here, not all; method: immunoSEQ multiplex PCR. The table includes about 61,000 clones, 75% to 90% detected once. The source of this sequence is an adult with an advanced solid tumor such as melanoma, head and neck, liver or kidney cancer. The specimen was CD4+ or CD8+ T cells sorted from blood, collected in a trial of the OX40 agonist ivuxolimab. The chain uses TRBV27 and TRBJ1-6; D remains ambiguous. Here the CDR3 DNA reads TGTGCCAGCAGTCCACACGGGGTTTCACCCCTCCACTTT. It is translated as CASSPHGVSPLHF.